This T cell receptor beta chain emerged from a study of patients and donors after allogeneic stem cell transplantation. This clonotype was seen only a few times. TCRdb redid the calling of the RT-PCR reads with MiXCR, one entry per CDR3 protein. The sample lists 390,000 or so distinct CDR3 sequences; under 20% were seen once. V was pared by 5 bases and J by 6 bases, with 10 bases between. This CDR3 spans 12 amino acids. Germline V gene lookup returns CDR1 SGHDT and CDR2 YYEEEE. The sequencing sample was made of blood, either unsorted or a sorted T cell fraction (not recorded which). This clonotype was obtained from a human donor who was either an allogeneic HSCT recipient or a stem cell or donor lymphocyte infusion donor (not recorded which). It is not recorded whose cells these are; they may come from a transplant donor. V is TRBV5-6 and J is TRBJ2-3; weak D call: TRBD1 (5 bases). This chain's CDR3 is CASSRQRDTQYF. CDR3 sequence (DNA): TGTGCCAGCAGTCGACAGAGGGATACGCAGTATTTT.